The 11 T cell receptor beta chains below were found in one sample sequenced in a study of tumor-infiltrating lymphocytes in primary liver carcinoma. The source material, 20-30 mg of unsorted bulk tissue, was used to co-extract RNA and DNA. Production of TCR beta cDNA used around 0.45 ug total RNA together with a constant-region primer. Nested multiplex PCR, run for three rounds with slightly modified ARM-PCR, yielded TCR beta libraries. With TRBV1-TRBV30 forward primers and a C-beta reverse primer, the first two PCR rounds were run for 9 to 10 cycles each. TCRdb processed the multiplex PCR reads anew with MiXCR; each CDR3 protein has one entry. Of 50,000 to 65,000 distinct CDR3 sequences in the sample, about 71% are singletons; the top ten hold 40%. The specimen was liver tumor tissue from sampling region 4. Subset indicated: tumor region T4, right-lateral pole. The receptors originated from a man in his forties with primary liver carcinoma and hepatitis B virus infection.

By its share, this clonotype is medium-sized. The chain carries TRBV5-6 and TRBJ2-7, with D hard to call. The CDR3 loop spans 15 amino acids. Trimming pared 4 bases from V and 3 bases from J, leaving 17 bases between. CDR1 is SGHDT, CDR2 YYEEEE, per germline. CDR3 nucleotides: TGTGCCAGCAGCCCTGGGTTCGACAATATCTACGAGCAGTACTTC. It yields the protein CASSPGFDNIYEQYF.

Note on this clonotype: A single base separates this from a much larger clone, so it may be a read error. V gene TRBV7-9 combines with J gene TRBJ1-1; D might be TRBD1 (5 bases). Germline V gives CDR1 SEHNR, CDR2 FQNEAQ (reference sequence). V dropped 6 bases and J dropped 11 bases, with 19 bases sitting between them. The CDR3 has 13 amino acids. CDR3 DNA: TGTGCCAGCAGGCTCTGGGTCGGGGGGAAGGCTTTCTTT. It encodes CASRLWVGGKAFF.

A remark on this clonotype: An end of the junction does not agree with germline; a read error may underlie this. This sequence joins TRBV11-2 and TRBJ2-1; D is possibly TRBD2 (5 bases). Germline CDR1 reads SGHAT; CDR2 reads FQNNGV. The CDR3 consists of 15 residues. The CDR3 loop reads CTSSLSVGMDWESFF. The DNA of the CDR3 is TGTACCAGCAGCTTAAGTGTGGGAATGGACTGGGAGTCGTTCTTC.

For this clonotype: The junction differs from germline at one of its ends, possibly a read error. The genes are TRBV7-9 and TRBJ2-7; D unclear. Germline-derived CDR1 and CDR2 are SEHNR and FQNEAQ (reference sequence). This CDR3 has 12 amino acids. The CDR3 loop is CASSLGLSVQYF. CDR3 sequence (DNA): TGTGCCAGCAGCTTGGGCTTGTCCGTGCAGTACTTT.

On this clonotype itself: A much larger clone lies one base from this, so it may be a read error. This chain links TRBV12-3 or TRBV12-4 with TRBJ2-6; D uncertain. The CDR3 sequence is 13 residues long. The CDR3 region has the DNA TGTGCCAGCACCATCTCTGAGGCCAACGTCCTGACTTTC. Protein sequence: CASTISEANVLTF.

Concerning this clonotype itself: At one end the junction does not follow the germline gene, possibly because of a read error. The chain has TRBV10-1 and TRBJ2-3; D tentatively fits TRBD1 or TRBD2 (5 bases each). The CDR3 consists of 16 residues. Germline CDR1 is WNHNN and CDR2 is SYGVQD (reference sequence). The CDR3 loop reads CVSSEGKSSSTDTQYF. The CDR3 bases are TGCGTCAGCAGTGAGGGGAAGAGCTCTAGCACAGATACACAGTATTTT.

For this clonotype: A read error may account for a junction end that differs from germline. The chain recombines TRBV6-5 with TRBJ2-1; no clear D. The CDR3 spans 16 residues. Germline V gene sequence: CDR1 MNHEY, CDR2 SVGAGI. CDR3 region: CASSSSLQTSFDEQLF. In DNA form, the CDR3 reads TGTGCCAGCAGTTCTTCCTTGCAGACGTCGTTCGATGAGCAGTTATTC.

This clonotype was observed a single time. This chain uses TRBV11-3 with TRBJ2-1, with a tentative D call TRBD2 (6 bases). V dropped 6 bases and J dropped 0 bases, with 18 bases sitting between them. In germline, CDR1 is SGHNT, CDR2 YENEEA. The CDR3 is 17 residues long. CDR3 residues: CASSLGLASASYNEQFF. CDR3 nucleotides: TGTGCCAGCAGTCTGGGCCTTGCTAGCGCCTCCTACAATGAGCAGTTCTTC.

For this clonotype: A junction end diverges from the germline sequence, so it may reflect a read error. The chain has TRBV10-3 and TRBJ1-1, with D perhaps matching TRBD1 (5 bases). Germline CDR1 and CDR2: ENHRY and SYGVKD. CDR3 length: 14 residues. The CDR3 here is CAICEPRVNTEAFF. Written as DNA, the CDR3 is TGTGCCATCTGTGAGCCCAGGGTGAACACTGAGGCTTTCTTT.

Of note for this clonotype: Likely a read error: the CDR3 ends without its conserved phenylalanine or tryptophan. The rearrangement joins TRBV11-2 to TRBJ2-5; 8 bases are shared with TRBD2. V shed 9 bases and J 4 bases; nucleotides not matched to a gene: 16. Per the germline V gene, CDR1 is SGHAT and CDR2 is FQNNGV. CDR3 length: 16 amino acids. CDR3 sequence (DNA): TGTGCCAGAAGCCGAACTCCTGGCGGGGGGAGAGAGACCCAGTACCTC. This gives the protein CARSRTPGGGRETQYL.

This chain links TRBV11-1 with TRBJ1-2; no clear D gene. The V and J ends lost 5 bases and 2 bases respectively, with 15 bases between them. CDR1 is SGHAT and CDR2 is FQDESV in the germline V gene (reference sequence). The CDR3 consists of 15 residues. Here the CDR3 reads CASSPVIKINYGYTF. DNA for the CDR3: TGTGCCAGCAGCCCTGTGATAAAAATAAACTATGGCTACACCTTC.